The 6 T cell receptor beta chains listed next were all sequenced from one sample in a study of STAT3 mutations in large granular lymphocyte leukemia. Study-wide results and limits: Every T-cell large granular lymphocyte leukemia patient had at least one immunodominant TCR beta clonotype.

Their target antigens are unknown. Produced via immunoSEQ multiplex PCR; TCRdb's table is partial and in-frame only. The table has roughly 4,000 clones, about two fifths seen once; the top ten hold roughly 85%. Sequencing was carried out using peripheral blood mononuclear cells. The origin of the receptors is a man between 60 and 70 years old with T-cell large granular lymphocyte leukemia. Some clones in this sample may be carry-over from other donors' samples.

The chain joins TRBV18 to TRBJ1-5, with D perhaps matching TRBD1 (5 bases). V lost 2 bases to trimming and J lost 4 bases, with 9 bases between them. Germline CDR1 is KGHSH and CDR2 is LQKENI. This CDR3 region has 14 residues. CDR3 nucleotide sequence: TGTGCCAGCTCACCATCTCGACAGAATCAGCCCCAGCATTTT. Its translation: CASSPSRQNQPQHF.

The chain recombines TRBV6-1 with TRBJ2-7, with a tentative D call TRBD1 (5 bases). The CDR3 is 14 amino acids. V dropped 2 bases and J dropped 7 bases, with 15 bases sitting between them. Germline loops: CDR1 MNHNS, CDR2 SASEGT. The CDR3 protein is CASSEQKGVGEQYF. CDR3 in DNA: TGTGCCAGCAGTGAACAGAAAGGGGTGGGGGAGCAGTACTTC.

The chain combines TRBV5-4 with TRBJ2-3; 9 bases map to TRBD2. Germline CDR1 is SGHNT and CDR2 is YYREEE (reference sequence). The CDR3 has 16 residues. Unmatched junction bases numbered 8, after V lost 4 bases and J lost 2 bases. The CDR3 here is CASSHSSGGTTDTQYF. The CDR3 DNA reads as TGTGCCAGCAGCCATAGTAGCGGGGGTACCACAGATACGCAGTATTTT.

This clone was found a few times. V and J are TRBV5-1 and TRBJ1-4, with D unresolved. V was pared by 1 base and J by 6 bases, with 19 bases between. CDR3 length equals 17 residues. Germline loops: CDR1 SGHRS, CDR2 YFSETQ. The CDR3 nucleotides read TGCGCCAGCAGCTTGACCAAACTACAGCGGAGCGATGAAAAACTGTTTTTT. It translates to CASSLTKLQRSDEKLFF.

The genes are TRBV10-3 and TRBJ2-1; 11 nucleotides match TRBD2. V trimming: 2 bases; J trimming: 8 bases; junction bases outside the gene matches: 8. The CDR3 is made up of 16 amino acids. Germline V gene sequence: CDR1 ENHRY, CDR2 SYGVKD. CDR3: CAISEAGLAAGDEQFF. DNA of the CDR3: TGTGCCATCAGTGAGGCGGGACTAGCGGCCGGTGATGAGCAGTTCTTC.

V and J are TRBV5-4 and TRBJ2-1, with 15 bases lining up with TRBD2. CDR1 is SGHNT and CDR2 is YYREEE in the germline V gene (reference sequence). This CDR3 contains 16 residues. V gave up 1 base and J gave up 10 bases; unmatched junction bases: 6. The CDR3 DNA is TGTGCCAGCAGCTTGTTGGGACTAGCGGGGGGCGGGGAGCAGTTCTTC. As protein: CASSLLGLAGGGEQFF. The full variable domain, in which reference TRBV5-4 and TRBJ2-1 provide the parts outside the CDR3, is ETGVTQSPTHLIKTRGQQVTLRCSSQSGHNTVSWYQQALGQGPQFIFQYYREEENGRGNFPPRFSGLQFPNYSSELNVNALELDDSALYLCASSLLGLAGGGEQFFGPGTRLTVL.